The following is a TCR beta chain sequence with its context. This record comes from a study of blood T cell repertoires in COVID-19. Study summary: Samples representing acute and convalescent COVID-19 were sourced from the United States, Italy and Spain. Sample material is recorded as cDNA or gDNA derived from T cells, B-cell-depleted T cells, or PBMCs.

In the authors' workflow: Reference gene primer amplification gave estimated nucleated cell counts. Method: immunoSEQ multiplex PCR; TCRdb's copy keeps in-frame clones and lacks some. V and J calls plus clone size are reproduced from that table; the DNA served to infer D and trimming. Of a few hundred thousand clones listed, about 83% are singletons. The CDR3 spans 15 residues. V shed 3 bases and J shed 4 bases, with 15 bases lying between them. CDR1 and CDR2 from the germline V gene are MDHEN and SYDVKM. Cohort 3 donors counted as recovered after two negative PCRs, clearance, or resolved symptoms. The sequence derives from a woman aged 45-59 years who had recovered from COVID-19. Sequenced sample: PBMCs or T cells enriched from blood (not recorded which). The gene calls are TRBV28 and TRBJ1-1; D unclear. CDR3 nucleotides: TGTGCCAGCAGTTTGAGGGTCAGCTGGACCACTGAAGCTTTCTTT. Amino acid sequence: CASSLRVSWTTEAFF.